This T cell receptor beta chain comes out of a study of preoperative IRX-2 immunotherapy in early breast cancer. The treatment: preoperative locoregional IRX-2 cytokine immunotherapy. Preoperative locoregional IRX-2 cytokine immunotherapy was tested in the phase Ib source study. Libraries were prepared by immunoSEQ multiplex PCR; TCRdb keeps only in-frame clonotypes and omits some of them. This sample yields tens of thousands of clones, of which 82% are seen a single time; about 1.5% belongs to the top ten. The clonotype comes from a human donor with breast cancer. The sample here was lymph node tissue, taken after IRX-2 immunotherapy.

The CDR3 sequence is CASSDNPGATRGNIQYF. The DNA of the CDR3 is TGTGCCAGCAGTGACAACCCCGGAGCCACCCGCGGAAACATTCAGTACTTC. V and J are TRBV6-8 and TRBJ2-4; no reliable D call. V lost 5 bases, J lost 6 bases, and 23 bases lay in between. This CDR3 comprises 17 residues. Germline V CDR1 and CDR2: MNHGY, SAAAGT.